This T cell receptor (beta chain) was profiled in a study of blood T cell repertoires in COVID-19. At the level of the study: PBMCs, B-cell-depleted T cells, or T cells were the source of the cDNA or gDNA that made up the material.

The CDR3 spans 16 residues. V trimming: 2 bases; J trimming: 1 base; junction bases outside the gene matches: 6. Germline V gene data show CDR1 as GTSNPN and CDR2 as SVGIG (reference sequence). As originally analysed: Amplifying reference gene primers gave estimates of nucleated cell counts. The protocol was immunoSEQ multiplex PCR, while the TCRdb copy is restricted to in-frame clones and leaves out a portion. The V and J calls and clone size are taken from that table; D and trimming were inferred from the DNA. The repertoire consists of 100,000 to 150,000 clones, with roughly 83% occurring once and the leading ten covering approximately 35%.

The chain joins TRBV30 to TRBJ1-1, with 11 bases lining up with TRBD1. The source material was peripheral blood. The TCR was taken from a man aged 40-49 years with active or convalescent COVID-19. The DNA of the CDR3 is TGTGCCTGGAGTACGGACAGGGGGCCGGCGAACACTGAAGCTTTCTTT. Amino acids: CAWSTDRGPANTEAFF.